The entry below gives a single T cell receptor beta chain sequence along with its context. In the authors' workflow: Amplified reference gene primers provided the basis for estimating nucleated cell counts. TCRdb's table, derived via immunoSEQ multiplex PCR, lists solely in-frame clones and lacks some. The V and J calls and clone size are taken from that table; D and trimming were inferred from the DNA. Of tens of thousands of clones listed, roughly 88% are singletons. These data originate in a study of blood T cell repertoires in COVID-19. Study in general: Sites in the United States, Italy and Spain provided acute and convalescent COVID-19 samples. Nucleic acid was either cDNA or gDNA, and it came from T cells, B-cell-depleted T cells, or PBMCs.

Germline V lookup: CDR1 SGHAT, CDR2 FQNNGV. V shed 5 bases and J 5 bases; nucleotides not matched to a gene: 11. The CDR3 sequence is 16 residues long. The sequencing sample was made of peripheral blood. The source is a man aged 45-65 years with active or convalescent COVID-19. This chain connects TRBV11-2 to TRBJ1-1; 10 positions agree with TRBD1. The CDR3 bases are TGTGCCAGCAGCCCTGACAGGGGGCGTCTGAGAACTGAAGCTTTCTTT. Its protein product is CASSPDRGRLRTEAFF.